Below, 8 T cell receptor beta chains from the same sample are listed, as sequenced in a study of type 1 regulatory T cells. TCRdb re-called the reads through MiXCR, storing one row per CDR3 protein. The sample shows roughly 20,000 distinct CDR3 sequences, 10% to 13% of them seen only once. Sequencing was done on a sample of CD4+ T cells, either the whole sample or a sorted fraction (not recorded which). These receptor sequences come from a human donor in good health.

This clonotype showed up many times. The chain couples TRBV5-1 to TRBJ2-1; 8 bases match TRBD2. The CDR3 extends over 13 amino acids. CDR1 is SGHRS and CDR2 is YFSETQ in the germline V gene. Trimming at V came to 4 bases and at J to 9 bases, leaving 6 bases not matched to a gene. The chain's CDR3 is CASSDGGGREQFF. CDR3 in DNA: TGCGCCAGCAGCGACGGGGGGGGGCGTGAGCAGTTCTTC.

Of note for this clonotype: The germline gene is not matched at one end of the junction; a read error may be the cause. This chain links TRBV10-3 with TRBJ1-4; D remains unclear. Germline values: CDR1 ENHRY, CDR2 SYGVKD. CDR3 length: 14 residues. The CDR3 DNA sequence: TGTGCCATCAGTTCCGGGCGATCTAACGAAAAACTGTTTTTT. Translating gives CAISSGRSNEKLFF.

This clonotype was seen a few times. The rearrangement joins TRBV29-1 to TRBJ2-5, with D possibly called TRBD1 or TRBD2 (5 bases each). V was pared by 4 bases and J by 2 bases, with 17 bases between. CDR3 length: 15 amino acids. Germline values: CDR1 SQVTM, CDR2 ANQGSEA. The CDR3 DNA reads TGCAGCGTTGGGGACCGGGTCCTAGGACAAGAGACCCAGTACTTC. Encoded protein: CSVGDRVLGQETQYF.

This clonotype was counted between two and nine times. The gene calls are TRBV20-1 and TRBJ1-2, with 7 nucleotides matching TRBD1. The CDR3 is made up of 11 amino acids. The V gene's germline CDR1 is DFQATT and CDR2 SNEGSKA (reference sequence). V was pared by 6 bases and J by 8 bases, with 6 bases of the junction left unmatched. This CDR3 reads CSATGNRGYTF. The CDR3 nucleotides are TGCAGTGCGACAGGGAATAGGGGCTACACCTTC.

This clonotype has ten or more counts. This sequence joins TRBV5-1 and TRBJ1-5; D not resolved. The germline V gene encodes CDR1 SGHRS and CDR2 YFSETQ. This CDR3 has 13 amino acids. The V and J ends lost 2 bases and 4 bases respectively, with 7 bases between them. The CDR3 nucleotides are TGCGCCAGCAGCTTTAACGGGAATCAGCCCCAGCATTTT. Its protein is CASSFNGNQPQHF.

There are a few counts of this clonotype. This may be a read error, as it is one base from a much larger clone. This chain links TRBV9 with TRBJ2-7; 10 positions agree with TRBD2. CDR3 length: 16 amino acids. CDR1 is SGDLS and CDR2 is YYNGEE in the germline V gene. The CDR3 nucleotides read TGTGCCAGCAGCGTAGGGCTAGCGGGAGTTGAAATAGAGCAGTGCTTC. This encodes CASSVGLAGVEIEQCF.

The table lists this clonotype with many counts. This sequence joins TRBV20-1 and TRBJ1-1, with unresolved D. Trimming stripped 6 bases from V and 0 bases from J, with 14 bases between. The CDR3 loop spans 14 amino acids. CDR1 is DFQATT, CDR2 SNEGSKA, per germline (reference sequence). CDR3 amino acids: CSARHLNMNTEAFF. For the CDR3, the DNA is TGCAGTGCCCGACACTTAAACATGAACACTGAAGCTTTCTTT.

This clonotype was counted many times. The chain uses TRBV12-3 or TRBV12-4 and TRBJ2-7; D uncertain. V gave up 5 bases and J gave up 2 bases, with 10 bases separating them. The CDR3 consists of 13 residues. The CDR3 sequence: CASSTPGTYEQYF. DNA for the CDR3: TGTGCCAGCAGTACACCGGGTACCTACGAGCAGTACTTC.